This is a list of T cell receptor beta chains from one sample in a study of CD8 T cells in Susac syndrome. Via MiXCR, TCRdb re-called the immunoSEQ multiplex PCR reads, giving one row per CDR3 protein. The sample shows around 50,000 distinct CDR3 sequences, 80% to 95% of them seen only once. Sequencing input: CD8+ T cells from PBMCs. The receptor set was obtained from a human donor in good health. The CDR3 runs from the conserved cysteine through the conserved F or W. Expanded clones are given a class, and other clones once, few, many or no size at all.

clone size,V gene,CDR3 protein
-,TRBV7-9,CASSLEGGYTDTQYF
once,TRBV27,CASTRLGSYEQYF
-,TRBV6-1,CASSESRARMADTQYF
-,TRBV18,CASSPPGLPSYNEQFF
-,TRBV4-1,CASSQPRTDEQFF
-,TRBV30,CAWSDERAQETQYF
-,TRBV11-2,CASSLVVGTTYEQYF
-,TRBV7-6,CASSSSVSTDTQYF
-,TRBV29-1,CSVTVTEAFF
-,TRBV4-1,CASSQAVWGNTIYF
-,TRBV6-2/TRBV6-3,CASSYSSGRAYEQFF
-,TRBV19,CASSIRDSPNQPQHF
-,TRBV5-6,CASSLTSGDRSYNEQFF
once,TRBV9,CASSADTNRHTDTQYF
-,TRBV5-4,CASSLTSNTGELFF